The TCR beta chain under discussion was sequenced for a study of T cells in Graves' hyperthyroidism and ophthalmopathy. Study findings and constraints: Ophthalmopathy and stable hyperthyroidism were told apart by a 13 V-J model.

This clonotype was detected ten times or more. The antigen remains unidentified. CDR1 and CDR2 (germline): SGHTA, FQGNSA. V was pared by 2 bases and J by 8 bases, with 10 bases between. The CDR3 has 13 residues. The CDR3 regions of TCR beta were amplified from RNA transcripts. RT-PCR in the first round (using the HTBI primer set) targeted the TCR CDR3. TCRdb called the multiplex PCR reads again in MiXCR, with one record for every CDR3 protein. The sample comprises about 620,000 distinct CDR3 sequences, about a sixth of which are singletons, and approximately 3.8% rests with the top ten. This TCR came from a woman under 40 with Graves' hyperthyroidism. The rearrangement uses TRBV7-2 and TRBJ2-4; the D is unclear. The sample comprised blood. This CDR3 reads CASSLLPLDIQYF. The DNA for the CDR3 is TGTGCCAGCAGCTTACTGCCCCTGGACATTCAGTACTTC.